This T cell receptor beta chain was sequenced during a study of T cell responses to AZD1222 COVID-19 vaccine. Overall study results and limits: Spike-specific TCR depth and breadth grew after two AZD1222 doses.

Turning to this clone: Its antigen is currently unknown.

CDR1 is MGHRA, CDR2 YSYEKL, per germline. V was clipped by 4 bases and J by 4 bases, with 17 bases between them. CDR3 length equals 16 residues. The assay was immunoSEQ multiplex PCR, and TCRdb's table has in-frame clones only and misses some. This sample has about 200,000 clones, with approximately 93% found just once. This receptor was identified in an adult who received the AZD1222 COVID-19 vaccine. Here the sequenced sample was peripheral blood, taken 28 days after the second AZD1222 dose. The chain recombines TRBV4-1 with TRBJ2-1, with D tentatively TRBD1 or TRBD2 (6 bases each). The CDR3 loop reads CASSLLGGHLYNEQFF. The CDR3 DNA follows: TGCGCCAGCAGCCTCCTCGGGGGACACCTATACAATGAGCAGTTCTTC.